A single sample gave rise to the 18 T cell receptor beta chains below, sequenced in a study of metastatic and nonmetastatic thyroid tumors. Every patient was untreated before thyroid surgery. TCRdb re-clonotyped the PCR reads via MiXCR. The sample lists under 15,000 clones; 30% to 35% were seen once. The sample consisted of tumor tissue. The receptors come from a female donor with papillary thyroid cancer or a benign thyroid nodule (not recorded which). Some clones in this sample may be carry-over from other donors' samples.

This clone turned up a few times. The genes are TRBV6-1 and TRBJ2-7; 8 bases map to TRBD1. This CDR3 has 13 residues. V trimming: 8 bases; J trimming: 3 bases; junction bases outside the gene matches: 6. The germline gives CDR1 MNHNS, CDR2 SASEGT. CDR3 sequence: CASDRTGLYEQYF. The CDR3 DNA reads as TGTGCCAGCGACAGGACAGGGCTCTACGAGCAGTACTTC.

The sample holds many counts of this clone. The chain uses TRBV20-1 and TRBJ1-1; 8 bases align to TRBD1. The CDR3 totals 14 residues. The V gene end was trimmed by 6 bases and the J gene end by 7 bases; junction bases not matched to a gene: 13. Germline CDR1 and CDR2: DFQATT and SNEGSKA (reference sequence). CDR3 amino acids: CSAPAGGALVEAFF. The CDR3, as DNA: TGCAGTGCGCCTGCAGGGGGCGCGTTGGTTGAAGCTTTCTTT.

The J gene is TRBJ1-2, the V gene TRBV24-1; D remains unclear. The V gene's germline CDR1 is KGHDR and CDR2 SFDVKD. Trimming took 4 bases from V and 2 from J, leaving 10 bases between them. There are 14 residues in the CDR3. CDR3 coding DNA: TGTGCCACCAGTGAGGGTAGGGAAAACTATGGCTACACCTTC. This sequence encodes CATSEGRENYGYTF.

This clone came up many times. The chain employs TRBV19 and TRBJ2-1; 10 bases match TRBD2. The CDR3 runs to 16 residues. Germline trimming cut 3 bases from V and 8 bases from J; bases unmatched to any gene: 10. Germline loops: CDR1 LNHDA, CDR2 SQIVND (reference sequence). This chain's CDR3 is CASSMVVVAGGDEQFF. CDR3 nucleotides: TGTGCCAGTAGTATGGTGGTAGTAGCGGGAGGCGATGAGCAGTTCTTC.

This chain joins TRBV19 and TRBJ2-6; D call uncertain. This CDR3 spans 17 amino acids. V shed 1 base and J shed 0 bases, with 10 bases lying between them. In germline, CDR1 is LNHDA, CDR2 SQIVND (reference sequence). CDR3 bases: TGTGCCAGTAGTATAGCCGGCCGGTACTCTGGGGCCAACGTCCTGACTTTC. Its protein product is CASSIAGRYSGANVLTF.

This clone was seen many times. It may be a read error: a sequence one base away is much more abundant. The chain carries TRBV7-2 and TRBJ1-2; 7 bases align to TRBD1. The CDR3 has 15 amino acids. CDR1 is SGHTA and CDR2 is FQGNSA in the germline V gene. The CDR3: CACSFSSGTAHGYTF. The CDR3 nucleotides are TGTGCCTGCAGCTTCTCCTCCGGGACAGCCCATGGCTACACCTTC.

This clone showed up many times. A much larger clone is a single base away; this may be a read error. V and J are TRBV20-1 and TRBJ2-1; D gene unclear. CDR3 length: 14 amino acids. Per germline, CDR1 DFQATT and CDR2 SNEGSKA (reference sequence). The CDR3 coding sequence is TGCAGTGCCCTCCCTATACCAGGAGATACAATGAACATCTTC. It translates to CSALPIPGDTMNIF.

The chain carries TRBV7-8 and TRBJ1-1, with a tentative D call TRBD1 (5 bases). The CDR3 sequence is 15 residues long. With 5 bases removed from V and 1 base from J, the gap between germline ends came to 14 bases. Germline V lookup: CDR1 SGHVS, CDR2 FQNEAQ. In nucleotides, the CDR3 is TGTGCCAGCAGCCCTACGGACAACAGGAACACTGAAGCTTTCTTT. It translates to CASSPTDNRNTEAFF.

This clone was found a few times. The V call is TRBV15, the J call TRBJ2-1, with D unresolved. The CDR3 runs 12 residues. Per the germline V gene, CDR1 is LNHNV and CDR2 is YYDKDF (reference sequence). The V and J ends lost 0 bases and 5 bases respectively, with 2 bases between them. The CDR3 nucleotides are TGTGCCACCAGCAGAGATGACAATGAGCAGTTCTTC. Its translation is CATSRDDNEQFF.

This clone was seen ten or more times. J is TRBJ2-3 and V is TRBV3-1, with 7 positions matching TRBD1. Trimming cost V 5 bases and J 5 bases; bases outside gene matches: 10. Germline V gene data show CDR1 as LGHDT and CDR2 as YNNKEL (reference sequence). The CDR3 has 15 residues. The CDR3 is CASSAQGKSGDTQYF. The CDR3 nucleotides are TGTGCCAGCAGCGCACAGGGGAAAAGTGGAGATACGCAGTATTTT.

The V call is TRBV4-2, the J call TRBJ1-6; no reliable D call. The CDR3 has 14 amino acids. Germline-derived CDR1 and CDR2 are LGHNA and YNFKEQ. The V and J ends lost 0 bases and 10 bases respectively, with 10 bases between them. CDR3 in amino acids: CASSQDRYYSPLHF. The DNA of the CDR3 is TGTGCCAGCAGCCAAGATAGGTACTACTCACCCCTCCACTTT.

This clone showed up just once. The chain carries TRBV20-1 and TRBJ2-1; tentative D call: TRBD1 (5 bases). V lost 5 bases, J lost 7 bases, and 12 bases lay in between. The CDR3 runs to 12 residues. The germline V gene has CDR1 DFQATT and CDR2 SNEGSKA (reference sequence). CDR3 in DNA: TGCAGTGCTCACCCCCAGGGAAATGAGCAGTTCTTC. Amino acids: CSAHPQGNEQFF.

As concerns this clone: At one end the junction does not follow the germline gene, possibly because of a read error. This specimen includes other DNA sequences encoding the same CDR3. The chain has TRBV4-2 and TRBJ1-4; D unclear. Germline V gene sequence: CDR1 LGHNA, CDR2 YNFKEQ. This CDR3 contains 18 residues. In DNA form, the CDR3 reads TGTGCCAGCAGCCAAGAGATTAGAGGAGGAGGAACTAATGAAAAACTGTTTTTC. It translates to CASSQEIRGGGTNEKLFF.

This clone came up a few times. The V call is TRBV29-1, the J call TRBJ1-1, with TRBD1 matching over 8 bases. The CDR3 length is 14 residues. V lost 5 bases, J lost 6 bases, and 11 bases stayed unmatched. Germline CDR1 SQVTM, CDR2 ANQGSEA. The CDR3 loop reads CSVSPGGLFAEAFF. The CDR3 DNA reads TGCAGCGTTAGCCCAGGGGGCTTGTTCGCTGAAGCTTTCTTT.

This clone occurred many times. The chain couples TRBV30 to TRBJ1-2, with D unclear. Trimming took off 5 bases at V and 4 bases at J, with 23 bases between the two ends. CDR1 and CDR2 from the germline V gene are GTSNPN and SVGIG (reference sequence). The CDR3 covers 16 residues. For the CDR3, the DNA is TGTGCCTGGTTCGAAATGGGCCCCAAGGGCTCCTATGGCTACACCTTC. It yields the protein CAWFEMGPKGSYGYTF. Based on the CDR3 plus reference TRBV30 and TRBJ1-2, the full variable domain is SQTIHQWPATLVQPVGSPLSLECTVEGTSNPNLYWYRQAAGRGLQLLFYSVGIGQISSEVPQNLSASRPQDRQFILSSKKLLLSDSGFYLCAWFEMGPKGSYGYTFGSGTRLTVV.

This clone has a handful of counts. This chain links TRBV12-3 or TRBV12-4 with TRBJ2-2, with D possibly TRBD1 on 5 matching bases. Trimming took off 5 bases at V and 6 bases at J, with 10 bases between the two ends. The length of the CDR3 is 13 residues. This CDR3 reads CASSRQCPGELFF. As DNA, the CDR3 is TGTGCCAGCAGTAGACAGTGCCCCGGGGAGCTGTTTTTT.

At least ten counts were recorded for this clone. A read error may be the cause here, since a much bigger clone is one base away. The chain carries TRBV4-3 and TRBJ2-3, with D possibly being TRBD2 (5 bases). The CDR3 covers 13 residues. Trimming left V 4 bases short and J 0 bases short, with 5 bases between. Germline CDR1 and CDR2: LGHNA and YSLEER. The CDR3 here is CASSRGSTDTQYF. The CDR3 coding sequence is TGCGCCAGCAGCCGAGGGAGCACAGATACGCAGTATTTT.

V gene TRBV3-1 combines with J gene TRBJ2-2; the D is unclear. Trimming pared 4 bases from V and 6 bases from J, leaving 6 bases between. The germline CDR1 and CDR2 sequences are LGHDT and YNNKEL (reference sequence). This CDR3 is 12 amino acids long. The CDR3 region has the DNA TGTGCCAGCAGCCCTTTGGCCGGGGAGCTGTTTTTT. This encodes CASSPLAGELFF.